This T cell receptor (beta chain) was profiled in a study of blood T cell repertoires in COVID-19. Study overall: From the United States, Italy and Spain came samples of acute and convalescent COVID-19. In each case, the material was cDNA or gDNA derived from T cells, B-cell-depleted T cells, or PBMCs.

The CDR3 runs to 16 residues. Trimming removed 2 bases from V and 2 bases from J, with 14 bases in between. Germline CDR1 is SGHTA and CDR2 is FQGNSA. As handled by the study authors: By means of reference gene primer amplification, nucleated cell counts were estimated. The protocol was immunoSEQ multiplex PCR, while the TCRdb copy is restricted to in-frame clones and leaves out a portion. The DNA gave D and trimming, while V, J and clone size come from that table. The sample yields about 55,000 clones, roughly four fifths seen once. The chain employs TRBV7-2 and TRBJ2-3; D is perhaps TRBD2 (5 bases). The sample consisted of peripheral blood. The source of this sequence is a woman in her sixties or seventies with acute or convalescent COVID-19. In nucleotides, the CDR3 is TGTGCCAGCAGCTTATTACCAGCGGAGCCCACAGATACGCAGTATTTT. Translating gives CASSLLPAEPTDTQYF.